This T cell receptor beta chain comes out of a study of technical replicates of blood from a few donors. The germline V gene has CDR1 MGHDK and CDR2 SYGVNS. The CDR3 runs 13 residues. The germline V and J ends were trimmed by 2 bases and 0 bases, with 5 bases remaining between them. Measured with immunoSEQ multiplex PCR; TCRdb has only the in-frame clones, and not every one. Counted here are 14,000 or so clones, roughly 84% occurring once; the ten biggest clones make up 10%. The receptor was isolated from a human donor in good health. Material: PBMCs. The rearrangement links TRBV25-1 to TRBJ2-7; unclear D gene. Here the CDR3 DNA reads TGTGCCAGCAGTGAAGCTAACTCCTACGAGCAGTACTTC. It codes for CASSEANSYEQYF.